One and the same sample provided the 17 T cell receptor beta chains below, sequenced in a study of early stage breast cancer tumors. The repertoire was sequenced with immunoSEQ multiplex PCR; TCRdb's copy has only in-frame clones and lacks some. This repertoire shows tens of thousands of clones, over 60% found once; its top ten account for around 7.2%. Sequenced input: blood. The receptors stem from a person between 45 and 65 years old with breast cancer.

CDR3: CASSLGPGGETQYF. DNA of the CDR3: TGTGCCAGCAGCTTGGGACCGGGAGGAGAGACCCAGTACTTC. The chain employs TRBV11-2 and TRBJ2-5, with 7 bases fitting TRBD2. This CDR3 contains 14 residues. From germline, CDR1 is SGHAT and CDR2 FQNNGV. With 3 bases clipped from V and 4 bases from J, the junction kept 5 bases outside the gene matches.

This chain joins TRBV28 and TRBJ2-1, with 11 nucleotides matching TRBD2. CDR1 is MDHEN, CDR2 SYDVKM, per germline. V lost 2 bases to trimming and J lost 8 bases; unmatched junction nucleotides: 5. The CDR3 totals 15 residues. The CDR3 protein is CASSLGLAGGYEQFF. The CDR3 DNA sequence: TGTGCCAGCAGTTTAGGTCTAGCGGGAGGCTATGAGCAGTTCTTC.

The chain has TRBV5-6 and TRBJ2-5; perhaps TRBD2 as D (6 bases). V shed 2 bases and J shed 5 bases, with 16 bases lying between them. Germline V CDR1 and CDR2: SGHDT, YYEEEE. CDR3 size: 15 residues. The CDR3: CASSLGRRDGETQYF. The CDR3 DNA sequence: TGTGCCAGCAGCTTAGGCCGGCGGGATGGGGAGACCCAGTACTTC.

The chain couples TRBV18 to TRBJ1-1, with D maybe TRBD1 (6 bases). V was cut by 0 bases and J by 0 bases, with 11 bases left in between. This CDR3 has 16 residues. Germline-derived CDR1 and CDR2 are KGHSH and LQKENI. CDR3 nucleotide sequence: TGTGCCAGCTCACCACCGAGTGGACAGCTGAACACTGAAGCTTTCTTT. This sequence encodes CASSPPSGQLNTEAFF.

The genes are TRBV5-6 and TRBJ1-4; D may be TRBD1 (5 bases). Trimming took off 4 bases at V and 0 bases at J, with 10 bases between the two ends. The CDR3 sequence is 15 residues long. CDR1 SGHDT and CDR2 YYEEEE come from the germline V gene. For the CDR3, the DNA is TGTGCCAGCAGCCCGCGGGGGGCAACTAATGAAAAACTGTTTTTT. This gives the protein CASSPRGATNEKLFF.

This clone was observed a single time. This sequence joins TRBV5-1 and TRBJ2-5; D ambiguous. The CDR3 is 14 amino acids. CDR1 and CDR2 (germline): SGHRS, YFSETQ. V gave up 3 bases and J gave up 0 bases, with 9 bases separating them. CDR3 sequence reads: CASSSSVYQETQYF. The CDR3 region has the DNA TGCGCCAGCAGCTCCTCGGTTTACCAAGAGACCCAGTACTTC.

V usage is TRBV7-9 and J usage is TRBJ1-1, with 10 positions matching TRBD1. CDR3 size: 14 residues. The V gene end was trimmed by 6 bases and the J gene end by 1 base; junction bases not matched to a gene: 2. Germline CDR1 is SEHNR and CDR2 is FQNEAQ (reference sequence). Here the CDR3 DNA reads TGTGCCAGCAGGGGGACAGGGGCGAACACTGAAGCTTTCTTT. Its translation is CASRGTGANTEAFF.

The V gene is TRBV5-1, the J gene TRBJ1-1; the D gene is possibly TRBD1 (6 bases). There are 12 residues in the CDR3. Germline V lookup: CDR1 SGHRS, CDR2 YFSETQ. Deletions cut 5 bases from V and 4 bases from J, with 9 bases between. The CDR3, as DNA: TGCGCCAGCAGGACAGGAAGCACTGAAGCTTTCTTT. Residues: CASRTGSTEAFF.

This clone was detected only a few times. This chain joins TRBV25-1 and TRBJ1-2, with TRBD1 identical over 8 bases. Per the germline V gene, CDR1 is MGHDK and CDR2 is SYGVNS. CDR3 size: 13 residues. The V and J ends lost 2 bases and 6 bases, in that order; junction bases with no gene match: 2. The DNA of the CDR3 is TGTGCCAGCAGTGAACAGGGGGCGGATGGCTACACCTTC. This sequence encodes CASSEQGADGYTF.

The chain employs TRBV7-9 and TRBJ2-4; 12 bases line up with TRBD1. J lost 0 bases, V lost 7 bases, and 10 bases had no gene match. The V gene's germline CDR1 is SEHNR and CDR2 FQNEAQ (reference sequence). This CDR3 comprises 18 residues. The chain's CDR3 is CASMPGQGAARAKNIQYF. CDR3 nucleotide sequence: TGTGCCAGCATGCCGGGACAGGGGGCTGCCAGAGCCAAAAACATTCAGTACTTC.

This clone is medium-sized by share. The chain recombines TRBV5-4 with TRBJ2-3, with 7 bases fitting TRBD1. Per germline, CDR1 SGHNT and CDR2 YYREEE (reference sequence). V shed 5 bases and J 1 base; nucleotides not matched to a gene: 7. This CDR3 region has 15 residues. The CDR3 DNA is TGTGCCAGCAGTCCCGACAGGGAACGCACAGATACGCAGTATTTT. The encoded protein is CASSPDRERTDTQYF. The complete variable domain, with remaining parts taken from reference TRBV5-4 and TRBJ2-3, reads ETGVTQSPTHLIKTRGQQVTLRCSSQSGHNTVSWYQQALGQGPQFIFQYYREEENGRGNFPPRFSGLQFPNYSSELNVNALELDDSALYLCASSPDRERTDTQYFGPGTRLTVL.

The rearrangement uses TRBV7-2 and TRBJ2-1; 8 nucleotides line up with TRBD1. The CDR3 has 14 amino acids. Per the germline V gene, CDR1 is SGHTA and CDR2 is FQGNSA. J lost 14 bases, V lost 2 bases, and 11 bases had no gene match. This CDR3 is CASSLRGTEGQEFF. DNA of the CDR3: TGTGCCAGCAGCTTAAGGGGGACGGAGGGACAGGAGTTCTTC.

This chain uses TRBV2 with TRBJ2-3; 9 bases match TRBD2. CDR3 size: 14 residues. Germline loops: CDR1 SNHLY, CDR2 FYNNEI. Trimming at V came to 7 bases and at J to 1 base, leaving 3 bases not matched to a gene. The CDR3 loop is CASNGGGGTDTQYF. The CDR3 DNA sequence: TGTGCCAGCAACGGCGGGGGGGGCACAGATACGCAGTATTTT. Based on the CDR3 plus reference TRBV2 and TRBJ2-3, the full variable domain is EPEVTQTPSHQVTQMGQEVILRCVPISNHLYFYWYRQILGQKVEFLVSFYNNEISEKSEIFDDQFSVERPDGSNFTLKIRSTKLEDSAMYFCASNGGGGTDTQYFGPGTRLTVL.

The chain couples TRBV6-1 to TRBJ2-7, with a possible D match to TRBD2 (6 bases). The V end was cut by 2 bases, the J end by 12 bases, with 20 bases between. The CDR3 length is 14 residues. The germline V gene has CDR1 MNHNS and CDR2 SASEGT. As DNA, the CDR3 is TGTGCCAGCAGTGAACAAGGACCGGGACTCCCTTTGTACGTC. Translating it yields CASSEQGPGLPLYV.

The chain couples TRBV6-7 to TRBJ1-5, with D possibly being TRBD1 (5 bases). TRBV6-7 is an ORF, and what it does is uncertain. The V gene lost 0 bases and the J gene lost 0 bases, with 18 bases spanning the gap. This CDR3 contains 19 residues. The CDR3 nucleotides are TGTGCCAGCAGTTACTCGGCAGGGCGAAGAAAATATAGCAATCAGCCCCAGCATTTT. Its translation: CASSYSAGRRKYSNQPQHF.

This chain links TRBV5-8 with TRBJ2-7, with 7 bases aligning to TRBD1. The V and J ends lost 4 bases and 5 bases, in that order; junction bases with no gene match: 6. Germline CDR1 reads SGHTS; CDR2 reads YDEGEE. CDR3 length: 13 residues. This CDR3 is CASSTQTGHEQYV. CDR3 DNA: TGTGCCAGCAGCACCCAGACAGGGCACGAGCAGTACGTC.

This sequence joins TRBV5-1 and TRBJ1-1, with unresolved D. The CDR3 covers 17 residues. Germline values: CDR1 SGHRS, CDR2 YFSETQ. With 2 bases removed from V and 0 bases from J, the gap between germline ends came to 17 bases. In nucleotides, the CDR3 is TGCGCCAGCAGCTTAATGGGCGTGGGCCATCTGAACACTGAAGCTTTCTTT. Translation gives CASSLMGVGHLNTEAFF.